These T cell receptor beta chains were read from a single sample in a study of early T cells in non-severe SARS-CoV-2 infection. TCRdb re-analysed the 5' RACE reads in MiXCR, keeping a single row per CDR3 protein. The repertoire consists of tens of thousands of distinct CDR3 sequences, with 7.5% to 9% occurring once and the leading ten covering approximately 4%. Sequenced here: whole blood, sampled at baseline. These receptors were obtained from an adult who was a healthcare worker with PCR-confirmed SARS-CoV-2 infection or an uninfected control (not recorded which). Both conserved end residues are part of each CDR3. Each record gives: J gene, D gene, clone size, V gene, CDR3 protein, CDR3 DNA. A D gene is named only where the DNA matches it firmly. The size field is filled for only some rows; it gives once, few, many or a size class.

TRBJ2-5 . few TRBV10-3 CAISATAGETQYF TGTGCCATCAGTGCGACAGCGGGCGAGACCCAGTACTTC
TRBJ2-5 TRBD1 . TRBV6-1 CASVTGDAEETQYF TGTGCCAGCGTGACAGGGGATGCGGAAGAGACCCAGTACTTC
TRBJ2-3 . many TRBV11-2 CASSWWWGAGTDTQYF TGTGCCAGCAGCTGGTGGTGGGGGGCTGGCACAGATACGCAGTATTTT
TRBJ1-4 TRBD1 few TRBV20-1 CSAARDRGPNEKLFF TGCAGTGCCGCCCGGGACAGGGGGCCTAATGAAAAACTGTTTTTT
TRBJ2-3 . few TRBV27 CASSSYRTLGTQYF TGTGCCAGCAGTTCCTACCGGACTCTGGGTACGCAGTATTTT
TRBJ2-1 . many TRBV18 CASSPEGLGNEQFF TGTGCCAGCTCACCAGAGGGTCTGGGCAATGAGCAGTTCTTC
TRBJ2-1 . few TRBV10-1 CASSEGSLGYNNEQFF TGCGCCAGCAGTGAGGGGTCCCTTGGTTATAACAATGAGCAGTTCTTC
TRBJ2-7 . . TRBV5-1 CASSLGGRLDEQYF TGCGCCAGCAGCTTGGGCGGCCGATTAGACGAGCAGTACTTC
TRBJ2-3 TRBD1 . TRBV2 CASRPGQRKDTQYF TGTGCCAGCAGGCCGGGACAGAGGAAAGATACGCAGTATTTT
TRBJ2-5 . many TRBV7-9 CASSHRSLQETQYF TGTGCCAGCAGCCACCGTTCACTCCAAGAGACCCAGTACTTC
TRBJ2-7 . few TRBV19 CASRMSGGRWEQYF TGTGCCAGTAGGATGAGCGGAGGGAGATGGGAGCAGTACTTC
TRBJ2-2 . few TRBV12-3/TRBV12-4 CASSRSGAPNTGELFF TGTGCCAGCAGTAGGTCGGGGGCCCCGAACACCGGGGAGCTGTTTTTT
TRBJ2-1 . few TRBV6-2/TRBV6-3 CASSSSGSYNEQFF TGTGCCAGCAGCTCCAGCGGGTCTTACAATGAGCAGTTCTTC
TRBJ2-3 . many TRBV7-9 CASSLGKLGTQYF TGTGCCAGCAGCTTAGGCAAGCTCGGTACGCAGTATTTT
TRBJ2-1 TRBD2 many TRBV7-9 CASSHTSGRSNEQFF TGTGCCAGCAGCCATACTAGCGGGAGAAGCAATGAGCAGTTCTTC
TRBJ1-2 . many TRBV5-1 CASSFGGGTAQGYTF TGCGCCAGCAGCTTCGGAGGCGGGACCGCGCAGGGCTACACCTTC
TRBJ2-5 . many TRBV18 CASSPPNQETQYF TGTGCCAGCTCACCACCGAACCAAGAGACCCAGTACTTC
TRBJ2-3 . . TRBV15 CATSSRTGTSNLF TGTGCCACCAGCAGTAGAACCGGGACATCCAACCTATTT
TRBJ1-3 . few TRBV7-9 CASSLLLAAGNTIYF TGTGCCAGCAGCTTACTACTGGCGGCTGGAAACACCATATATTTT
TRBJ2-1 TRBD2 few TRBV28 CASRSAGGPGNEQFF TGTGCCAGCAGATCAGCGGGAGGGCCGGGGAATGAGCAGTTCTTC
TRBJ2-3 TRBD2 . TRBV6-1 CASSEAAGGPDTRYF TGTGCCAGCAGTGAAGCAGCGGGAGGGCCAGATACGCGGTATTTT
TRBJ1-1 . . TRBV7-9 CASSLAAENTEAFF TGTGCCAGCAGCTTAGCGGCAGAGAACACTGAAGCTTTCTTT
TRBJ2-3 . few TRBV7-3 CASSEQGPDTQYF TGTGCCAGCAGCGAACAGGGACCAGATACGCAGTATTTT
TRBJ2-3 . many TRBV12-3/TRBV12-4 CASSLRDTQYF TGTGCCAGCAGTCTTCGAGATACGCAGTATTTT
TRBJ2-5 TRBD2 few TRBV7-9 CASSLWGGSLETQYF TGTGCCAGCAGCTTGTGGGGAGGGAGCCTTGAGACCCAGTACTTC
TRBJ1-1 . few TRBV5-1 CASSFDGMGTEAFF TGCGCCAGCAGCTTTGACGGGATGGGAACTGAAGCTTTCTTT
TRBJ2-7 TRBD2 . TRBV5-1 CASSASGGAREQYF TGCGCCAGCAGCGCCAGCGGGGGGGCCCGTGAGCAGTACTTC
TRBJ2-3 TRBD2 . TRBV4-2 CASSQEGSSGGAWTDTQYF TGTGCCAGCAGCCAAGAAGGTTCTAGCGGGGGGGCCTGGACAGATACGCAGTATTTT
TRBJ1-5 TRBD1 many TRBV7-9 CASSLALGQGASQPQHF TGTGCCAGCAGCTTAGCTTTAGGACAGGGGGCTTCTCAGCCCCAGCATTTT
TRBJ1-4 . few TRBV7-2 CASSLFATNEKLFF TGTGCCAGCAGCTTATTTGCAACTAATGAAAAACTGTTTTTT
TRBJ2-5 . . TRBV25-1 CASSVRGAGQETQYF TGTGCCAGCAGTGTGAGGGGGGCGGGTCAAGAGACCCAGTACTTC
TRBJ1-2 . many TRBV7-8 CASSLVPQDPYGYTF TGTGCCAGCAGCTTAGTACCCCAAGACCCCTATGGCTACACCTTC
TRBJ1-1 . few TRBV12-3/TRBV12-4 CASSPRGAVFITEAFF TGTGCCAGCAGCCCTCGGGGGGCAGTCTTCATCACTGAAGCTTTCTTT
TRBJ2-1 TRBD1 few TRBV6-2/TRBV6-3 CASSYKGTVEQFF TGTGCCAGCAGCTACAAGGGGACAGTCGAACAGTTCTTC
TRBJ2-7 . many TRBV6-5 CASSGTFLSYEQYF TGTGCCAGCAGTGGAACTTTCCTCTCCTACGAGCAGTACTTC
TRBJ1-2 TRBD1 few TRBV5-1 CASSLSRGLLNGYTF TGCGCCAGCAGCTTGAGCAGGGGGCTGTTAAATGGCTACACCTTC
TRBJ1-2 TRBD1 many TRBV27 CASSFQGGDGYTF TGTGCCAGCAGTTTTCAAGGGGGCGATGGCTACACCTTC
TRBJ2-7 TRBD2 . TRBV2 CAAGGLPYEQYF TGTGCCGCGGGGGGGCTCCCCTACGAGCAGTACTTC
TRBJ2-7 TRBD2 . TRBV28 CASGLAGGRAVYEQYF TGTGCCAGTGGACTAGCGGGAGGGAGAGCGGTGTACGAGCAGTACTTC
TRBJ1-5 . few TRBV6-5 CASSLTGNQPQHF TGTGCCAGCAGCCTGACAGGCAATCAGCCCCAGCATTTT
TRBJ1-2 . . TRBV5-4 CASSLGTALYGYTF TGTGCCAGCAGCTTGGGGACGGCGCTCTATGGCTACACCTTC
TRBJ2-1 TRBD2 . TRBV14 CASSPSGRRQFF TGTGCCAGCAGCCCTAGCGGGAGAAGGCAGTTCTTC
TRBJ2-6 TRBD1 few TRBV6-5 CASSRGPPSGANVLTF TGTGCCAGCAGTAGGGGGCCCCCCTCTGGGGCCAACGTCCTGACTTTC
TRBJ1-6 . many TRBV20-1 CSAAPRRNSPLHF TGCAGTGCTGCCCCAAGGAGAAATTCACCCCTCCACTTT
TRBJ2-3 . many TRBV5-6 CASSLADTQYF TGTGCCAGCAGCTTGGCCGATACGCAGTATTTT
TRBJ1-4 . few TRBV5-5 CASSADPGANEKLFF TGTGCCAGCAGCGCGGACCCTGGGGCTAATGAAAAACTGTTTTTT
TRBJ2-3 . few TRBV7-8 CASSPRGGYTVDTQYF TGTGCCAGCAGCCCCAGAGGGGGGTACACAGTAGATACGCAGTATTTT
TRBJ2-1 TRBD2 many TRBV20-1 CSAEGLAGYQFF TGCAGTGCCGAGGGATTAGCGGGATATCAGTTCTTC
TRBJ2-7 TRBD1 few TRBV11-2 CASSRTSRDRGRSYEQYF TGTGCCAGCAGTCGCACCTCCCGGGACAGGGGGCGATCCTACGAGCAGTACTTC
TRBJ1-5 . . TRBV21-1 CAKWDSFFNQPQHF TGTGCCAAATGGGACAGCTTCTTCAATCAGCCCCAGCATTTT
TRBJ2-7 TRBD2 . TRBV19 CASSISGTNYEQYF TGTGCCAGTAGTATCTCCGGGACTAATTACGAGCAGTACTTC